These 2 T cell receptor beta chains originate from one sample sequenced in a study of molecular identifiers for immune sequencing clone quantification. TCRdb called the PCR reads again in MiXCR, with one record for every CDR3 protein. The data show approximately 100,000 distinct CDR3 sequences, roughly 38% seen once. The sequencing input was naive CD8+ T cells from blood, with Jurkat cell RNA spiked in. Subset of the sample: FACS-sorted CD8+CD4-CCR7+CD45RA+ naive T cells. These receptors were taken from a human donor in good health. Some libraries in this study had Jurkat cell RNA spiked in.

Points on this clonotype: This may arise from a read error, as a much more abundant clone is one base away. The J gene is TRBJ1-5, the V gene TRBV7-9; unclear D gene. This CDR3 contains 14 residues. Germline V gene sequence: CDR1 SEHNR, CDR2 FQNEAQ (reference sequence). The CDR3 DNA reads as TGTGCCAGCAGCTCTACGGCCAGCAATCAGCCCCAGCAATTT. Protein product: CASSSTASNQPQQF. Looking up the rest from reference TRBV7-9 and TRBJ1-5 gives the full variable domain: DTGVSQNPRHKITKRGQNVTFRCDPISEHNRLYWYRQTLGQGPEFLTYFQNEAQLEKSRLLSDRFSAERPKGSFSTLEIQRTEQGDSAMYLCASSSTASNQPQQFGDGTRLSIL.

This clonotype was detected once. The chain couples TRBV12-3 or TRBV12-4 to TRBJ2-2; 13 bases align to TRBD2. Trimming cost V 3 bases and J 0 bases; bases outside gene matches: 7. This CDR3 spans 19 amino acids. CDR3 nucleotide sequence: TGTGCCAGCAGTTTCCCGAGGACTAGCGGGGGTTCGAACACCGGGGAGCTGTTTTTT. Amino acids: CASSFPRTSGGSNTGELFF.